The 27 T cell receptor beta chains below come from one sample, sequenced in a study of vaccination and CD4 T cells after COVID-19. Their antigens remain unidentified. The treatment here: roughly 10-day PBMC culture with coronavirus spike peptide pools or control peptides (ViraFEST assay). Oncomine TCR Beta short-read sequencing was applied to DNA from cultured CD4+ T cells. One entry per CDR3 protein results from TCRdb running MiXCR on the PCR reads. The sample includes approximately 10,000 distinct CDR3 sequences, roughly 77% seen only once; the top ten take approximately 12%. Sequenced sample: CD4+ T cells from blood, cultured in vitro. The receptors were sampled from a human donor who had recovered from COVID-19.

The rearrangement joins TRBV20-1 to TRBJ1-5, with 9 bases fitting TRBD1. Germline CDR1 is DFQATT and CDR2 is SNEGSKA (reference sequence). The CDR3 sequence is 17 residues long. Trimming took 5 bases from V and 4 from J; bases not matched to a gene: 15. The CDR3 region is CSAVTGLLTGGNQPQHF. In nucleotides, the CDR3 is TGCAGTGCTGTAACGGGACTCCTGACAGGGGGTAATCAGCCCCAGCATTTT.

This clonotype was seen just once. The V and J genes are TRBV20-1 and TRBJ2-2; D may correspond to TRBD1 or TRBD2 (6 bases each). The ends were cut back, 4 bases at V and 7 bases at J, with 22 bases in the middle. CDR3 length: 16 residues. Germline CDR1 reads DFQATT; CDR2 reads SNEGSKA (reference sequence). CDR3 region: CSATGGGRGLGGELFF. The CDR3 coding sequence is TGCAGTGCTACCGGGGGCGGCAGGGGTTTGGGCGGGGAGCTGTTTTTT.

V is TRBV6-1 and J is TRBJ1-5, with 10 bases that match TRBD1. The J segment lost 6 bases and the V segment lost 6 bases, leaving 17 bases of the junction unmatched. Per the germline V gene, CDR1 is MNHNS and CDR2 is SASEGT. This CDR3 has 18 residues. In DNA, the CDR3 is TGTGCCAGCAGCCGTATCACCGGGACAGGGGATTCGCTTCAGCCCCAGCATTTT. Its protein is CASSRITGTGDSLQPQHF.

The CDR3 DNA is TGTGCCAGCAGTCGGACTAGCGGATTCTACGAGCAGTACTTC. Translating gives CASSRTSGFYEQYF. The V call is TRBV6-1, the J call TRBJ2-7; 10 nucleotides align to TRBD2. This CDR3 is 14 amino acids long. The V segment lost 5 bases and the J segment 3 bases; nucleotides outside the gene matches: 4. Germline V gene data show CDR1 as MNHNS and CDR2 as SASEGT.

The chain couples TRBV20-1 to TRBJ1-2; maybe TRBD1 (5 bases). CDR3 length: 15 residues. V was clipped by 0 bases and J by 7 bases, with 18 bases between them. The germline V gene encodes CDR1 DFQATT and CDR2 SNEGSKA (reference sequence). The CDR3 DNA is TGCAGTGCTAGAGAGAGGGGCAGGGACGGGGTTGGCTACACCTTC. This gives the protein CSARERGRDGVGYTF.

This chain connects TRBV7-9 to TRBJ1-5, with unresolved D. Trimming left V 10 bases short and J 2 bases short, with 15 bases between. CDR1 and CDR2 (germline): SEHNR, FQNEAQ (reference sequence). The CDR3 covers 14 residues. CDR3: CAISGWRGNQPQHF. The CDR3 coding sequence is TGTGCCATCTCGGGGTGGAGGGGCAATCAGCCCCAGCATTTT.

The chain combines TRBV7-2 with TRBJ2-5, with a tentative D call TRBD1 (5 bases). This CDR3 has 14 residues. V lost 7 bases and J 4 bases, leaving 16 bases between the germline ends. The germline V gene encodes CDR1 SGHTA and CDR2 FQGNSA. The CDR3 is CASNQGVWGETQYF. CDR3 bases: TGTGCCAGCAACCAGGGTGTCTGGGGAGAGACCCAGTACTTC. The variable domain in full, completed from reference TRBV7-2 and TRBJ2-5, reads GAGVSQSPSNKVTEKGKDVELRCDPISGHTALYWYRQSLGQGLEFLIYFQGNSAPDKSGLPSDRFSAERTGGSVSTLTIQRTQQEDSAVYLCASNQGVWGETQYFGPGTRLLVL.

The gene calls are TRBV7-9 and TRBJ1-5; D is undetermined. The germline gives CDR1 SEHNR, CDR2 FQNEAQ (reference sequence). CDR3 length equals 12 residues. V was cut by 3 bases and J by 7 bases, with 7 bases left in between. CDR3 loop: CASSFSGQPQHF. The CDR3 DNA sequence: TGTGCCAGCAGCTTTAGCGGCCAGCCCCAGCATTTT.

V is TRBV5-5 and J is TRBJ2-5; possibly TRBD2 for D (5 bases). Between the trimmed V and J ends, which lost 0 bases and 1 base, there was a span of 10 bases. Looked up from germline, CDR1 is SGHKS and CDR2 is YYEKEE (reference sequence). The CDR3 is 15 residues long. The CDR3 coding sequence is TGTGCCAGCAGCTTGGTTCTAGCTAGCCAAGAGACCCAGTACTTC. This gives the protein CASSLVLASQETQYF. The whole variable domain, remainder taken from reference TRBV5-5 and TRBJ2-5, is DAGVTQSPTHLIKTRGQQVTLRCSPISGHKSVSWYQQVLGQGPQFIFQYYEKEERGRGNFPDRFSARQFPNYSSELNVNALLLGDSALYLCASSLVLASQETQYFGPGTRLLVL.

This chain connects TRBV7-2 to TRBJ2-7, with D uncertain. This CDR3 is 11 amino acids long. Germline lookup yields CDR1 SGHTA and CDR2 FQGNSA. Trimming took off 1 base at V and 9 bases at J, with 7 bases between the two ends. Here the CDR3 DNA reads TGTGCCAGCAGCTTAGAATCAGGGCAGTACTTC. Translating gives CASSLESGQYF.

J is TRBJ1-2 and V is TRBV6-1; unclear D gene. The CDR3 has 12 amino acids. The germline gives CDR1 MNHNS, CDR2 SASEGT. V lost 4 bases and J 5 bases, leaving 8 bases between the germline ends. The CDR3 loop reads CASSALTYGYTF. In DNA, the CDR3 is TGTGCCAGCAGTGCCCTAACGTATGGCTACACCTTC.

Only one count was recorded for this clonotype. The chain joins TRBV4-2 to TRBJ1-2; D is possibly TRBD1 (6 bases). V lost 1 base and J 4 bases, leaving 13 bases between the germline ends. The CDR3 is made up of 15 amino acids. In germline, CDR1 is LGHNA, CDR2 YNFKEQ. The CDR3 DNA reads TGTGCCAGCAGCCAAGGGGACGGACAGCTCTATGGCTACACCTTC. Protein: CASSQGDGQLYGYTF.

This chain links TRBV6-5 with TRBJ1-1; TRBD1 might be the D (5 bases). This CDR3 comprises 15 residues. V shed 2 bases and J shed 1 base, with 11 bases lying between them. The germline V gene encodes CDR1 MNHEY and CDR2 SVGAGI. DNA for the CDR3: TGTGCCAGCAGTTACCGAGACAGACCGAACACTGAAGCTTTCTTT. Its translation: CASSYRDRPNTEAFF.

This chain joins TRBV4-3 and TRBJ2-7, with D possibly TRBD2 on 6 matching bases. CDR1 LGHNA and CDR2 YSLEER come from the germline V gene. This CDR3 is built from 14 residues. Trimming pared 0 bases from V and 5 bases from J, leaving 11 bases between. The DNA for the CDR3 is TGCGCCAGCAGCCAAGATCTTGGAGGGAACGAGCAGTACTTC. It translates to CASSQDLGGNEQYF.

This chain links TRBV10-1 with TRBJ1-2; D is uncertain. Trimming shortened V by 3 bases and J by 7 bases, and 6 bases separated the two germline ends. This CDR3 has 11 amino acids. CDR1 is WNHNN and CDR2 is SYGVQD in the germline V gene (reference sequence). Written as DNA, the CDR3 is TGCGCCAGCAGTGATGGGGTTGGCTACACCTTC. This codes for CASSDGVGYTF.

This chain joins TRBV7-2 and TRBJ1-5; D possibly corresponds to TRBD1 (6 bases). V dropped 5 bases and J dropped 6 bases, with 14 bases sitting between them. Germline V gene lookup returns CDR1 SGHTA and CDR2 FQGNSA. CDR3 size: 14 residues. CDR3 loop: CASSTGLNGQPQHF. The CDR3 DNA sequence: TGTGCCAGCAGCACAGGGTTGAACGGTCAGCCCCAGCATTTT.

The CDR3 sequence: CASSYGTGRYGYTF. CDR3 in DNA: TGTGCCAGCAGTTACGGGACAGGGAGATATGGCTACACCTTC. V and J are TRBV6-5 and TRBJ1-2; TRBD1 agrees at 9 bases. The CDR3 loop spans 14 amino acids. V gave up 2 bases and J gave up 5 bases; unmatched junction bases: 3. From germline, CDR1 is MNHEY and CDR2 SVGAGI.

The V and J genes are TRBV20-1 and TRBJ1-6; D not certain. This CDR3 has 13 amino acids. Trimming pared 0 bases from V and 10 bases from J, leaving 10 bases between. The germline CDR1 and CDR2 sequences are DFQATT and SNEGSKA (reference sequence). CDR3 loop: CSARDRRASPLHF. CDR3 sequence (DNA): TGCAGTGCTAGAGATAGGAGGGCCTCACCCCTCCACTTT.

Only a few counts were recorded for this clonotype. V and J are TRBV20-1 and TRBJ1-5, with 7 bases that match TRBD1. Trimming removed 0 bases from V and 4 bases from J; junction bases left unmatched: 6. The CDR3 is made up of 15 amino acids. Germline CDR1 and CDR2: DFQATT and SNEGSKA (reference sequence). CDR3 sequence: CSARERQGANQPQHF. CDR3 coding DNA: TGCAGTGCTAGAGAGCGACAGGGAGCAAATCAGCCCCAGCATTTT.

The chain links TRBV5-6 to TRBJ1-5; D perhaps matches TRBD1 (6 bases). The V gene lost 6 bases and the J gene lost 7 bases, with 14 bases spanning the gap. The CDR3 length is 13 residues. CDR1 SGHDT and CDR2 YYEEEE come from the germline V gene. The CDR3 DNA follows: TGTGCCAGCACCCGAGGGGGGGGACAGCCCCAGCATTTT. Translating gives CASTRGGGQPQHF. Complete variable domain (other parts from reference TRBV5-6 and TRBJ1-5): DAGVTQSPTHLIKTRGQQVTLRCSPKSGHDTVSWYQQALGQGPQFIFQYYEEEERQRGNFPDRFSGHQFPNYSSELNVNALLLGDSALYLCASTRGGGQPQHFGDGTRLSIL.

This rearrangement joins TRBV6-2 or TRBV6-3 to TRBJ1-2; the D is unclear. CDR1 and CDR2 (germline): MNHEY, SVGEGT. The CDR3 is made up of 12 amino acids. V shed 0 bases and J shed 5 bases, with 4 bases lying between them. The CDR3 is CASSYSKYGYTF. CDR3 nucleotides: TGTGCCAGCAGTTACTCGAAATATGGCTACACCTTC.

This clonotype was detected once. The rearrangement links TRBV6-1 to TRBJ2-1, with TRBD2 matching 10 bases. This CDR3 contains 13 residues. V trimming: 10 bases; J trimming: 6 bases; junction bases outside the gene matches: 6. Germline V gene sequence: CDR1 MNHNS, CDR2 SASEGT. The CDR3 sequence is CATLAGVGNEQFF. The CDR3 region has the DNA TGTGCCACCCTAGCGGGAGTCGGCAATGAGCAGTTCTTC.

This clonotype was recorded only once. V is TRBV24-1 and J is TRBJ2-1, with 10 bases matching TRBD2. The CDR3 has 14 amino acids. CDR1 and CDR2 (germline): KGHDR, SFDVKD. Trimming took 4 bases from V and 7 from J; bases not matched to a gene: 3. The chain's CDR3 is CATSDLAGVNEQFF. The CDR3 DNA follows: TGTGCCACCAGTGACCTAGCGGGAGTGAATGAGCAGTTCTTC.

The J gene is TRBJ2-3, the V gene TRBV11-2; 7 bases align to TRBD2. This CDR3 is built from 15 residues. CDR1 SGHAT and CDR2 FQNNGV come from the germline V gene. V dropped 7 bases and J dropped 6; count of bases not matched to a gene: 13. This CDR3 reads CASNPGREQWDTQYF. DNA for the CDR3: TGTGCCAGCAACCCTGGGAGGGAGCAGTGGGATACGCAGTATTTT.

The chain carries TRBV28 and TRBJ2-7; D is uncertain. The CDR3 has 11 amino acids. The V end was cut by 5 bases, the J end by 7 bases, with 9 bases between. Germline CDR1 and CDR2: MDHEN and SYDVKM. The CDR3 DNA reads as TGTGCCAGCAGTCTGCAGAGAGAGCAGTACTTC. Translation: CASSLQREQYF. Using reference TRBV28 and TRBJ2-7 for the parts outside the CDR3, the full variable domain is DVKVTQSSRYLVKRTGEKVFLECVQDMDHENMFWYRQDPGLGLRLIYFSYDVKMKEKGDIPEGYSVSREKKERFSLILESASTNQTSMYLCASSLQREQYFGPGTRLTVT.

V and J are TRBV24-1 and TRBJ1-5, with TRBD1 matching 9 bases. V shed 7 bases, J shed 4 bases, and the junction held 1 base outside the gene matches. The CDR3 contains 13 residues. CDR1 is KGHDR and CDR2 is SFDVKD in the germline V gene. CDR3 protein: CATRGQGNQPQHF. For the CDR3, the DNA is TGTGCCACCAGGGGACAGGGAAATCAGCCCCAGCATTTT.

This rearrangement joins TRBV20-1 to TRBJ1-6; D possibly corresponds to TRBD1 (5 bases). The CDR3 loop spans 13 amino acids. Germline values: CDR1 DFQATT, CDR2 SNEGSKA (reference sequence). V dropped 5 bases and J dropped 10 bases, with 15 bases sitting between them. CDR3 sequence (DNA): TGCAGTGCTGCTACAGGACCCAAGTCACCCCTCCACTTT. Translating gives CSAATGPKSPLHF.